A single sample is the source of the 14 T cell receptor beta chains below, sequenced in a study of blood T cell repertoires in COVID-19. Assay used: immunoSEQ multiplex PCR; TCRdb lists only in-frame clones, some missing. Counted here are hundreds of thousands of clones, 80% to 90% occurring once; the ten biggest clones make up about 2.1%. Sequencing used peripheral blood. The receptors here all came from a woman in her fifties or sixties with COVID-19, enrolled during active disease.

This chain connects TRBV11-2 to TRBJ1-6; a weak D match, TRBD1 (5 bases). V lost 5 bases and J 4 bases, leaving 6 bases between the germline ends. The CDR3 spans 13 residues. Germline V lookup: CDR1 SGHAT, CDR2 FQNNGV. The CDR3 DNA reads TGTGCCAGCAGCCAGGGATATAATTCACCCCTCCACTTT. Translating gives CASSQGYNSPLHF.

This chain connects TRBV19 to TRBJ1-2; 10 positions agree with TRBD1. Germline V lookup: CDR1 LNHDA, CDR2 SQIVND (reference sequence). The V gene end was trimmed by 3 bases and the J gene end by 3 bases; junction bases not matched to a gene: 4. This CDR3 is 15 amino acids long. As DNA, the CDR3 is TGTGCCAGTAGTATGCAGGGACAGGGGTACTATGGCTACACCTTC. Amino acid sequence: CASSMQGQGYYGYTF.

This clone was observed once. The chain combines TRBV9 with TRBJ1-1; D gene ambiguous. The germline V gene encodes CDR1 SGDLS and CDR2 YYNGEE. Trimming shortened V by 0 bases and J by 11 bases, and 17 bases separated the two germline ends. The CDR3 covers 14 residues. CDR3 sequence (DNA): TGTGCCAGCAGCGTAGGGGCATCTATCCTTATGGCTTTCTTT. Encoded protein: CASSVGASILMAFF.

This clone was detected once. The J gene is TRBJ2-2, the V gene TRBV4-1, with no clear D. From germline, CDR1 is MGHRA and CDR2 YSYEKL. V was cut by 1 base and J by 5 bases, with 5 bases left in between. There are 13 residues in the CDR3. The CDR3 region is CASSQGQTGELFF. CDR3 DNA: TGCGCCAGCAGCCAAGGGCAAACCGGGGAGCTGTTTTTT.

This chain uses TRBV18 with TRBJ2-7; TRBD2 agrees at 14 bases. In germline, CDR1 is KGHSH, CDR2 LQKENI. CDR3 length: 15 residues. Unmatched junction bases numbered 2, after V lost 4 bases and J lost 3 bases. The CDR3, as DNA: TGTGCCAGCTCACGACTAGCGGGGGGGCTCTACGAGCAGTACTTC. The encoded protein is CASSRLAGGLYEQYF. The whole variable domain, remainder taken from reference TRBV18 and TRBJ2-7, is NAGVMQNPRHLVRRRGQEARLRCSPMKGHSHVYWYRQLPEEGLKFMVYLQKENIIDESGMPKERFSAEFPKEGPSILRIQQVVRGDSAAYFCASSRLAGGLYEQYFGPGTRLTVT.

V and J are TRBV30 and TRBJ1-6, with unresolved D. The V gene's germline CDR1 is GTSNPN and CDR2 SVGIG (reference sequence). The CDR3 length is 13 residues. Trimming pared 4 bases from V and 10 bases from J, leaving 14 bases between. The CDR3 DNA reads as TGTGCCTGGACCACTCAGGATCGGTCACCCCTCCACTTT. As protein: CAWTTQDRSPLHF.

J is TRBJ1-2 and V is TRBV29-1; D uncertain. V lost 3 bases, J lost 2 bases, and 7 bases lay in between. The length of the CDR3 is 12 residues. Germline V lookup: CDR1 SQVTM, CDR2 ANQGSEA. This CDR3 is CSVELRNYGYTF. In DNA form, the CDR3 reads TGCAGCGTTGAGCTACGGAACTATGGCTACACCTTC.

This clone was detected only once. The chain uses TRBV5-1 and TRBJ2-1; possible D gene TRBD1, 5 bases. The CDR3 spans 15 residues. Trimming took off 5 bases at V and 1 base at J, with 13 bases between the two ends. Looked up from germline, CDR1 is SGHRS and CDR2 is YFSETQ. The DNA of the CDR3 is TGCGCCAGCAGTCAAGGGGTAGGATCCTACAATGAGCAGTTCTTC. Protein sequence: CASSQGVGSYNEQFF.

The chain recombines TRBV25-1 with TRBJ1-2; D is perhaps TRBD1 (6 bases). Trimming shortened V by 4 bases and J by 2 bases, and 14 bases separated the two germline ends. Germline V gene lookup returns CDR1 MGHDK and CDR2 SYGVNS. The CDR3 has 15 residues. CDR3 sequence reads: CASSGGGQTNYGYTF. The CDR3 DNA follows: TGTGCCAGCAGTGGAGGTGGACAGACCAACTATGGCTACACCTTC.

The gene calls are TRBV5-1 and TRBJ2-7, with 8 bases fitting TRBD1. V was pared by 4 bases and J by 5 bases, with 11 bases of the junction left unmatched. The CDR3 is 15 residues long. Looked up from germline, CDR1 is SGHRS and CDR2 is YFSETQ. In DNA, the CDR3 is TGCGCCAGCAGCACCGGGACAGGACCACGGGACGAGCAGTACTTC. This translates into CASSTGTGPRDEQYF.

This clone was seen just once. The V and J genes are TRBV7-3 and TRBJ2-6, with no clear D. Looked up from germline, CDR1 is SGHTA and CDR2 is FQGTGA. The CDR3 consists of 16 residues. V was pared by 5 bases and J by 0 bases, with 11 bases between. The CDR3 DNA follows: TGTGCCAGCAGCCTCGCCCCGGGCTCTGGGGCCAACGTCCTGACTTTC. It is translated as CASSLAPGSGANVLTF.

The chain links TRBV7-3 to TRBJ2-7; D possibly corresponds to TRBD1 (6 bases). The CDR3 loop spans 15 amino acids. Germline CDR1 and CDR2: SGHTA and FQGTGA. V was clipped by 2 bases and J by 6 bases, with 17 bases between them. CDR3 sequence (DNA): TGTGCCAGCAGCTTATGGGACAAGGGGGTCGGCGAGCAGTACTTC. The encoded protein is CASSLWDKGVGEQYF.

V usage is TRBV5-1 and J usage is TRBJ2-1, with a possible D match to TRBD1 (5 bases). Per the germline V gene, CDR1 is SGHRS and CDR2 is YFSETQ. The CDR3 sequence is 15 residues long. V lost 0 bases and J 10 bases, leaving 17 bases between the germline ends. The CDR3 bases are TGCGCCAGCAGCTTGGCTAGGGGCTTAGTTGTCGAGCAGTTCTTC. Translating gives CASSLARGLVVEQFF.

V usage is TRBV19 and J usage is TRBJ1-6, with a possible D match to TRBD1 (6 bases). V gave up 7 bases and J gave up 7 bases, with 17 bases separating them. Germline CDR1 and CDR2: LNHDA and SQIVND (reference sequence). The CDR3 totals 15 residues. CDR3: CASTGTLTLNSPLHF. As DNA, the CDR3 is TGTGCCAGTACCGGGACATTAACGCTAAATTCACCCCTCCACTTT.